What follows are 31 T cell receptor beta chains derived from one specimen sequenced in a study of blood T cells in healthy people across ages. A second 7 to 11 cycle PCR used barcoded and J-beta primers. TCRdb reprocessed the 5' RACE reads via MiXCR and lists one record per CDR3 protein. The data hold 800,000 to 1,300,000 distinct CDR3 sequences, with roughly a quarter observed a single time. The sample was also reused in another study, on T cells of mothers and their children.

The source material was blood. These receptors were taken from a girl aged 2 to 9 in good health.

The chain couples TRBV18 to TRBJ2-7, with 7 bases lining up with TRBD1. With 3 bases clipped from V and 6 bases from J, the junction kept 5 bases outside the gene matches. The germline V gene encodes CDR1 KGHSH and CDR2 LQKENI. The CDR3 consists of 13 residues. The CDR3 DNA reads as TGTGCCAGCTCACCGAGACAGGGTGGCGAGCAGTACTTC. Translating it yields CASSPRQGGEQYF.

In its sample, this clonotype was seen a few times. This chain uses TRBV7-2 with TRBJ2-3, with D maybe TRBD1 (5 bases). The CDR3 is 15 amino acids. Germline V gene data show CDR1 as SGHTA and CDR2 as FQGNSA. V lost 5 bases to trimming and J lost 5 bases, with 17 bases between them. This chain's CDR3 is CASSQWIRDRDTQYF. The CDR3 DNA reads TGTGCCAGCAGCCAATGGATCAGGGATAGAGATACGCAGTATTTT.

A note on this clonotype: A junction boundary mismatches the germline segment, possibly from a read error. The chain joins TRBV12-3 or TRBV12-4 to TRBJ1-4; D not resolved. The CDR3 consists of 14 residues. In DNA form, the CDR3 reads TGTACCAGCAGCTCAGGATTCGTAATAGAAAAACTGTTTTTT. Translating it yields CTSSSGFVIEKLFF.

This clonotype was recorded a few times. J is TRBJ2-2 and V is TRBV4-2, with D perhaps matching TRBD1 (6 bases). V shed 8 bases and J shed 4 bases, with 11 bases lying between them. The CDR3 is 13 residues long. CDR1 LGHNA and CDR2 YNFKEQ come from the germline V gene. The CDR3 DNA reads as TGTGCCAGCTATACAGGGCTCACCGGGGAGCTGTTTTTT. Its translation is CASYTGLTGELFF.

The chain employs TRBV10-3 and TRBJ2-7; TRBD2 matches 7 bases. Trimming at V came to 8 bases and at J to 3 bases, leaving 13 bases not matched to a gene. The CDR3 loop spans 15 amino acids. In germline, CDR1 is ENHRY, CDR2 SYGVKD. CDR3 protein: CAISMSGDDYYEQYF. CDR3 nucleotide sequence: TGTGCCATCTCAATGAGCGGGGATGATTACTACGAGCAGTACTTC.

This clonotype was detected only once. Since a much larger clone is just one base distant, this may be a read error. The chain couples TRBV7-6 to TRBJ1-2; possible D gene TRBD1, 5 bases. Germline-derived CDR1 and CDR2 are SGHVS and FNYEAQ. There are 15 residues in the CDR3. CDR3 nucleotide sequence: TGTTCCAGCAGCCCCATGTTACAGGATAATCAAGGCTACACCTTC. Translating it yields CSSSPMLQDNQGYTF.

J is TRBJ1-1 and V is TRBV29-1; D not resolved. Germline V gives CDR1 SQVTM, CDR2 ANQGSEA. The CDR3 loop spans 12 amino acids. V was cut by 0 bases and J by 10 bases, with 12 bases left in between. The CDR3: CSVEDRAEGAFF. For the CDR3, the DNA is TGCAGCGTTGAAGATCGCGCGGAGGGAGCTTTCTTT.

This clonotype was observed a few times. The CDR3 here is CATSRAQEANSPLHF. CDR3 in DNA: TGTGCCACCAGCAGAGCTCAGGAGGCAAATTCACCCCTCCACTTT. V gene TRBV15 combines with J gene TRBJ1-6; D call uncertain. The CDR3 has 15 residues. V lost 1 base and J 7 bases, leaving 11 bases between the germline ends. Germline V gene lookup returns CDR1 LNHNV and CDR2 YYDKDF (reference sequence).

The chain combines TRBV12-3 or TRBV12-4 with TRBJ2-3; D ambiguous. The CDR3 spans 14 residues. V dropped 1 base and J dropped 0 bases, with 5 bases sitting between them. The CDR3 sequence is CASSLVRSTDTQYF. DNA of the CDR3: TGTGCCAGCAGTTTAGTCCGGAGCACAGATACGCAGTATTTT.

The J gene is TRBJ2-1, the V gene TRBV9; 10 bases map to TRBD1. Germline values: CDR1 SGDLS, CDR2 YYNGEE. This CDR3 has 17 residues. Trimming cost V 1 base and J 2 bases; bases outside gene matches: 6. CDR3 nucleotides: TGTGCCAGCAGCGTAAGCCGGGACAGGGGCCCCTACAATGAGCAGTTCTTC. Translating gives CASSVSRDRGPYNEQFF.

The chain has TRBV27 and TRBJ2-1; D perhaps matches TRBD2 (5 bases). There are 15 residues in the CDR3. Germline CDR1 MNHEY, CDR2 SMNVEV (reference sequence). V dropped 7 bases and J dropped 7 bases, with 20 bases sitting between them. In DNA form, the CDR3 reads TGTGCCAGCAAGGTCTCAAACTTACCGGGAAATGAGCAGTTCTTC. Protein: CASKVSNLPGNEQFF.

The rearrangement links TRBV28 to TRBJ1-4; D gene uncertain. This CDR3 has 13 residues. CDR1 is MDHEN and CDR2 is SYDVKM in the germline V gene. V was trimmed by 7 bases and J by 4 bases, leaving 10 bases between them. The DNA of the CDR3 is TGTGCCAGCATGTCCAGTTTTAATGAAAAACTGTTTTTT. Its translation is CASMSSFNEKLFF.

The table lists this clonotype with a few counts. The chain is built from TRBV28 and TRBJ2-5; 7 bases align to TRBD2. The ends lost 8 bases at V and 5 bases at J; junction bases unmatched: 8. This CDR3 has 13 residues. Germline V gene lookup returns CDR1 MDHEN and CDR2 SYDVKM. CDR3: CASLGEGMETQYF. The CDR3 DNA follows: TGTGCCAGCCTGGGGGAGGGCATGGAGACCCAGTACTTC.

This clonotype was counted only a few times. One junction end disagrees with the germline gene, perhaps due to a read error. The chain has TRBV6-2 or TRBV6-3 and TRBJ2-1; D remains ambiguous. This CDR3 comprises 17 residues. Germline CDR1 MNHEY, CDR2 SVGEGT. The CDR3 DNA reads as TGTGCCAGTAGTTACTCGGTCGCCCTTGGCTCCCCCGATGAGCAGTTCTTC. Translating it yields CASSYSVALGSPDEQFF.

This chain links TRBV27 with TRBJ2-5; D is uncertain. The CDR3 consists of 13 residues. V lost 8 bases and J 2 bases, leaving 12 bases between the germline ends. Germline V CDR1 and CDR2: MNHEY, SMNVEV (reference sequence). In DNA form, the CDR3 reads TGTGCCAGCGGCAGGTCGACTCAAGAGACCCAGTACTTC. It specifies CASGRSTQETQYF.

The chain couples TRBV13 to TRBJ2-5, with D perhaps matching TRBD2 (5 bases). Per the germline V gene, CDR1 is PRHDT and CDR2 is FYEKMQ (reference sequence). The CDR3 is 14 amino acids. V gave up 6 bases and J gave up 4 bases, with 15 bases separating them. The CDR3: CASSFPFEGETQYF. In DNA, the CDR3 is TGTGCCAGCAGTTTTCCATTTGAGGGAGAGACCCAGTACTTC. Complete variable domain (other parts from reference TRBV13 and TRBJ2-5): AAGVIQSPRHLIKEKRETATLKCYPIPRHDTVYWYQQGPGQDPQFLISFYEKMQSDKGSIPDRFSAQQFSDYHSELNMSSLELGDSALYFCASSFPFEGETQYFGPGTRLLVL.

The V call is TRBV12-3 or TRBV12-4, the J call TRBJ1-5; possible D gene TRBD1, 5 bases. This CDR3 spans 15 amino acids. Trimming took off 2 bases at V and 2 bases at J, with 10 bases between the two ends. The CDR3, as DNA: TGTGCCAGCAGTTTACGGGGGTCAGGCAATCAGCCCCAGCATTTT. Its protein product is CASSLRGSGNQPQHF.

The chain employs TRBV28 and TRBJ1-1; the D is unclear. The CDR3 is 11 amino acids. Trimming shortened V by 6 bases and J by 8 bases, and 10 bases separated the two germline ends. Germline V gene data show CDR1 as MDHEN and CDR2 as SYDVKM. The CDR3 DNA reads as TGTGCCAGCAGCCCTACCAGGGAAGCTTTCTTT. Translated: CASSPTREAFF.

CDR3 sequence (DNA): TGTGCCAGCAGCTTAGTGGGACAGCCTAATGAAAAACTGTTTTTT. Encoded protein: CASSLVGQPNEKLFF. The chain carries TRBV11-3 and TRBJ1-4, with TRBD1 matching 7 bases. This CDR3 region has 15 residues. The V gene end was trimmed by 1 base and the J gene end by 3 bases; junction bases not matched to a gene: 2. Germline lookup yields CDR1 SGHNT and CDR2 YENEEA.

This clonotype occurred a few times. The rearrangement links TRBV5-1 to TRBJ2-3; 7 bases map to TRBD2. The CDR3 runs to 16 residues. Germline CDR1 and CDR2: SGHRS and YFSETQ. Trimming took 1 base from V and 2 from J; bases not matched to a gene: 7. CDR3 amino acids: CASSLLGGRDTDTQYF. CDR3 nucleotides: TGCGCCAGCAGCTTGTTGGGGGGGAGAGACACAGATACGCAGTATTTT.

The V and J genes are TRBV29-1 and TRBJ1-2, with unresolved D. Germline-derived CDR1 and CDR2 are SQVTM and ANQGSEA. The CDR3 consists of 13 residues. The V end lost 5 bases, the J end lost 5 bases, and 15 bases lay between the germline ends. The CDR3 is CSVRSSDFYGYTF. The DNA for the CDR3 is TGCAGCGTTCGGTCCTCAGACTTTTATGGCTACACCTTC.

The chain links TRBV20-1 to TRBJ2-1; D is undetermined. The CDR3 loop spans 15 amino acids. Germline-derived CDR1 and CDR2 are DFQATT and SNEGSKA (reference sequence). V lost 3 bases to trimming and J lost 3 bases, with 15 bases between them. The CDR3 is CSASPIFGDYNEQFF. The CDR3 nucleotides are TGCAGTGCTAGCCCCATTTTCGGTGACTACAATGAGCAGTTCTTC.

This clonotype was counted ten times or more. V is TRBV4-3 and J is TRBJ2-7, with TRBD1 identical over 8 bases. The germline V gene encodes CDR1 LGHNA and CDR2 YSLEER. CDR3 length equals 16 residues. V was pared by 2 bases and J by 3 bases, with 9 bases of the junction left unmatched. CDR3 DNA sequence: TGCGCCAGCAGCCAAACCTACGGGACAGGAGGCTACGAGCAGTACTTC. As protein: CASSQTYGTGGYEQYF.

As for this clonotype: At one end, the junction sequence differs from germline, possibly due to a read error. This sequence joins TRBV20-1 and TRBJ1-4; the D gene is possibly TRBD1 (5 bases). Germline CDR1 DFQATT, CDR2 SNEGSKA (reference sequence). CDR3 length: 13 amino acids. CDR3 DNA sequence: TGCAGTGCCCACGGGACGGTCGAGGAAAAACTGTCTTTT. Translating it yields CSAHGTVEEKLSF.

The chain's CDR3 is CASRWASGDPTDTQYF. In DNA, the CDR3 is TGTGCCAGCAGATGGGCTAGCGGGGATCCTACAGATACGCAGTATTTT. The V gene is TRBV6-2 or TRBV6-3, the J gene TRBJ2-3, with 9 bases fitting TRBD2. The CDR3 covers 16 residues. The V and J ends lost 6 bases and 3 bases, in that order; junction bases with no gene match: 10. Germline V CDR1 and CDR2: MNHEY, SVGEGT.

The CDR3 DNA follows: TGCGCCAGCAGCGCCCGGGGCAGCGGGGCCAATGAGCAGTTCTTC. Its translation is CASSARGSGANEQFF. This chain connects TRBV5-1 to TRBJ2-5; 7 bases fit TRBD2. The J call may be in error: the DNA end matches TRBJ2-1 better. The CDR3 runs to 15 residues. The germline gives CDR1 SGHRS, CDR2 YFSETQ.

This chain joins TRBV7-2 and TRBJ2-7; D not resolved. The CDR3 has 13 amino acids. Trimming removed 4 bases at V and 2 bases at J, with 9 bases between. Looked up from germline, CDR1 is SGHTA and CDR2 is FQGNSA. CDR3 nucleotide sequence: TGTGCCAGCAGCTCTATGCCGACCTACGAGCAGTACTTC. Protein: CASSSMPTYEQYF.

This clonotype has only a few counts. In nucleotides, the CDR3 is TGCAGTGCTATGGACAGGGGGGGTGAAAACACCATATATTTT. Translation: CSAMDRGGENTIYF. The chain links TRBV20-1 to TRBJ1-3; the match to TRBD1 covers 10 bases. The V gene's germline CDR1 is DFQATT and CDR2 SNEGSKA (reference sequence). The CDR3 is 14 amino acids. Trimming cost V 4 bases and J 6 bases; bases outside gene matches: 6.

The sample holds a few counts of this clonotype. The rearrangement joins TRBV28 to TRBJ2-7; 9 positions match TRBD1. Germline V gives CDR1 MDHEN, CDR2 SYDVKM. V was clipped by 3 bases and J by 6 bases; unmatched bases: 9. The CDR3 spans 15 residues. CDR3 amino acids: CASSFLGQGNSEQYF. CDR3 in DNA: TGTGCCAGCAGTTTCCTGGGACAGGGAAATTCCGAGCAGTACTTC.

This clonotype showed up just once. This sequence joins TRBV29-1 and TRBJ1-1; D remains unclear. Looked up from germline, CDR1 is SQVTM and CDR2 is ANQGSEA. V lost 5 bases and J 4 bases, leaving 8 bases between the germline ends. The CDR3 loop spans 11 amino acids. The CDR3 nucleotides are TGCAGCGTTTTTCGGAGCACTGAAGCTTTCTTT. Encoded protein: CSVFRSTEAFF.

The chain couples TRBV7-9 to TRBJ2-5, with 7 bases fitting TRBD2. The CDR3 consists of 17 residues. Germline trimming cut 3 bases from V and 1 base from J; bases unmatched to any gene: 11. Germline V gene data show CDR1 as SEHNR and CDR2 as FQNEAQ (reference sequence). The CDR3 reads CASSFGGRANVQETQYF. Written as DNA, the CDR3 is TGTGCCAGCAGCTTTGGTGGGAGGGCCAACGTCCAAGAGACCCAGTACTTC.